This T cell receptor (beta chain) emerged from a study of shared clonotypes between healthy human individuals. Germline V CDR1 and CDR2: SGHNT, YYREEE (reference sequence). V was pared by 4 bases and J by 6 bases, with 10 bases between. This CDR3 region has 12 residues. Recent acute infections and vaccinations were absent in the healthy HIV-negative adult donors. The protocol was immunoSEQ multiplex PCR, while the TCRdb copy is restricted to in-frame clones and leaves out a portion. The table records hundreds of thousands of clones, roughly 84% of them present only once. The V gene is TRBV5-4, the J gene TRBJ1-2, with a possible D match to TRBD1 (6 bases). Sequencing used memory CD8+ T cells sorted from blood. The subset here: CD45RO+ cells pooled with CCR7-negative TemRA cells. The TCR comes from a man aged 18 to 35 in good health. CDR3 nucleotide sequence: TGTGCCAGCAGCCGCGGACAGAATGGCTACACCTTC. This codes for CASSRGQNGYTF.